Each of the 24 T cell receptor beta chains below was sequenced from the same sample in a study of T cells after yellow fever vaccination. TCRdb recomputed calls from the 5' RACE reads with MiXCR, one row per CDR3 protein. The sample contains 300,000 or so distinct CDR3 sequences, approximately 3.9% of which appear only once. Sequences were derived from PBMCs, sampled 5 days after the yellow fever booster vaccination. These receptors all come from a man in his late teens or twenties who received the YFV17D yellow fever vaccine.

The gene calls are TRBV20-1 and TRBJ1-2, with 10 bases matching TRBD1. This CDR3 spans 15 amino acids. The ends lost 0 bases at V and 8 bases at J; junction bases unmatched: 9. CDR1 is DFQATT, CDR2 SNEGSKA, per germline (reference sequence). CDR3 in DNA: TGCAGTGCTAGAGATGATGGGACAGGGGTCGGGGGCTACACCTTC. As protein: CSARDDGTGVGGYTF.

This clonotype was seen repeatedly, ten times or more. V gene TRBV12-3 or TRBV12-4 combines with J gene TRBJ2-5; D remains ambiguous. This CDR3 contains 13 residues. V was pared by 1 base and J by 7 bases, with 10 bases between. The CDR3 spells CASSLGLKGTQYF. The CDR3, as DNA: TGTGCCAGCAGTTTAGGACTTAAAGGGACCCAGTACTTC.

The chain employs TRBV7-3 and TRBJ2-2; D may be TRBD1 or TRBD2 (5 bases each). The V gene lost 1 base and the J gene lost 1 base, with 10 bases spanning the gap. Germline V lookup: CDR1 SGHTA, CDR2 FQGTGA. The CDR3 runs to 16 residues. CDR3 sequence (DNA): TGTGCCAGCAGCTTAAACGGGGCCGTGAACACCGGGGAGCTGTTTTTT. This gives the protein CASSLNGAVNTGELFF.

This chain links TRBV3-2 with TRBJ2-7; the DNA was not used to check the table's D call, TRBD2. TRBV3-2 is reported as a pseudogene. The CDR3 length is 19 residues. The CDR3 loop reads CASSQVDSAGGRGAYEQYV. CDR3 nucleotide sequence: TGTGCCAGCAGCCAAGTAGACTCAGCGGGGGGGCGAGGAGCCTACGAGCAGTACGTC.

The sample holds a few counts of this clonotype. V is TRBV29-1 and J is TRBJ1-5; D gene unclear. V lost 4 bases to trimming and J lost 9 bases, with 10 bases between them. This CDR3 region has 11 residues. Germline CDR1 and CDR2: SQVTM and ANQGSEA. CDR3 bases: TGCAGCGTTGGCGCCGTAGGGCCCCAGCATTTT. It codes for CSVGAVGPQHF.

This clonotype has a count of ten or more. The V call is TRBV5-6, the J call TRBJ2-7, with TRBD1 identical over 7 bases. The germline gives CDR1 SGHDT, CDR2 YYEEEE. With 5 bases clipped from V and 6 bases from J, the junction kept 11 bases outside the gene matches. CDR3 length equals 14 residues. The CDR3 loop is CASRQTGNIGEQYF. The CDR3 bases are TGTGCCAGCAGGCAGACAGGGAACATCGGCGAGCAGTACTTC.

This clonotype was found many times. The rearrangement joins TRBV19 to TRBJ1-1; 8 bases are a match to TRBD1. Looked up from germline, CDR1 is LNHDA and CDR2 is SQIVND (reference sequence). With 5 bases clipped from V and 4 bases from J, the junction kept 9 bases outside the gene matches. The CDR3 has 15 amino acids. CDR3 region: CASSAPRGPATEAFF. CDR3 bases: TGTGCCAGTAGTGCGCCCAGGGGGCCGGCCACTGAAGCTTTCTTT. The entire variable domain, with the rest obtained from reference TRBV19 and TRBJ1-1, is as follows: DGGITQSPKYLFRKEGQNVTLSCEQNLNHDAMYWYRQDPGQGLRLIYYSQIVNDFQKGDIAEGYSVSREKKESFPLTVTSAQKNPTAFYLCASSAPRGPATEAFFGQGTRLTVV.

This clonotype was seen many times. The V call is TRBV12-3 or TRBV12-4, the J call TRBJ2-1; 7 positions agree with TRBD2. J gave up 5 bases and V 5 bases, and 15 bases lay outside the gene matches. The CDR3 is 17 residues long. The CDR3 loop reads CASSLEHGAGRDNEQFF. The CDR3 nucleotides are TGTGCCAGCAGTCTTGAGCATGGAGCGGGGCGGGACAATGAGCAGTTCTTC.

The chain has TRBV6-5 and TRBJ2-1; perhaps TRBD2 as D (6 bases). Germline V gives CDR1 MNHEY, CDR2 SVGAGI. This CDR3 has 17 residues. V shed 0 bases and J shed 12 bases, with 24 bases lying between them. For the CDR3, the DNA is TGTGCCAGCAGTTACTCACTCCCGTGGGGCGGTGGGACTGGGCAGTTCTTC. Protein sequence: CASSYSLPWGGGTGQFF.

The rearrangement links TRBV10-3 to TRBJ2-1; a weak D match, TRBD2 (6 bases). Trimming cost V 0 bases and J 5 bases, with 17 bases left between them. This CDR3 region has 17 residues. Germline V gives CDR1 ENHRY, CDR2 SYGVKD. The CDR3 protein is CAISESEGLPVNNEQFF. The CDR3 region has the DNA TGTGCCATCAGTGAGTCGGAGGGGCTTCCCGTAAACAATGAGCAGTTCTTC.

This clonotype showed up just a few times. The rearrangement links TRBV10-3 to TRBJ2-5; D gene uncertain. CDR3 length equals 12 residues. Trimming stripped 2 bases from V and 4 bases from J, with 5 bases between. CDR1 is ENHRY and CDR2 is SYGVKD in the germline V gene. Here the CDR3 reads CAISERRETQYF. DNA for the CDR3: TGTGCCATCAGTGAGAGAAGAGAGACCCAGTACTTC.

The table lists this clonotype with a few counts. The genes are TRBV7-3 and TRBJ2-5, with D maybe TRBD1 (6 bases). This CDR3 has 16 amino acids. Trimming cost V 4 bases and J 4 bases, with 19 bases left between them. The germline V gene encodes CDR1 SGHTA and CDR2 FQGTGA. DNA for the CDR3: TGTGCCAGCAGCTCCGGAGTTGGGGGCGCAGGAGAGACCCAGTACTTC. The encoded protein is CASSSGVGGAGETQYF.

This clonotype was seen only a few times. The V gene is TRBV5-1, the J gene TRBJ1-1, with a weak D call TRBD1 (5 bases). The V gene lost 3 bases and the J gene lost 5 bases, with 17 bases spanning the gap. There are 15 residues in the CDR3. CDR1 and CDR2 (germline): SGHRS, YFSETQ. The CDR3 protein is CASSYQSPGNTEAFF. The CDR3 DNA is TGCGCCAGCAGCTACCAGAGTCCAGGGAATACTGAAGCTTTCTTT.

This clonotype has a count of ten or more. The chain is built from TRBV7-9 and TRBJ2-5; no firm D call. Germline V gives CDR1 SEHNR, CDR2 FQNEAQ (reference sequence). This CDR3 region has 11 residues. V lost 2 bases and J 5 bases, leaving 3 bases between the germline ends. CDR3 sequence: CASSLFETQYF. CDR3 nucleotides: TGTGCCAGCAGCTTATTTGAGACCCAGTACTTC.

This clonotype was counted ten times or more. The junction differs from germline at one of its ends, possibly a read error. This rearrangement joins TRBV7-9 to TRBJ2-4; possibly TRBD1 for D (5 bases). This CDR3 has 11 residues. Germline V gene lookup returns CDR1 SEHNR and CDR2 FQNEAQ (reference sequence). The chain's CDR3 is CASTLGDSTIF. The CDR3, as DNA: TGTGCCAGCACCTTAGGGGATTCCACCATATTC.

V usage is TRBV10-3 and J usage is TRBJ1-5; unclear D gene. The V and J ends lost 0 bases and 6 bases respectively, with 9 bases between them. Germline lookup yields CDR1 ENHRY and CDR2 SYGVKD. The CDR3 has 14 residues. The CDR3 sequence is CAISESDGGQPQHF. CDR3 bases: TGTGCCATCAGTGAGTCGGACGGCGGTCAGCCCCAGCATTTT.

This clonotype was counted a few times. The V call is TRBV7-2, the J call TRBJ2-4; 10 bases align to TRBD2. Per germline, CDR1 SGHTA and CDR2 FQGNSA. The V and J ends lost 3 bases and 3 bases, in that order; junction bases with no gene match: 5. The CDR3 spans 16 residues. In DNA form, the CDR3 reads TGTGCCAGCAGCTTCCCTAGCGGGGGCCACAAAAACATTCAGTACTTC. Amino acids: CASSFPSGGHKNIQYF.

In regard to this clonotype: Germline is not matched at one junction end, which may reflect a read error. The gene calls are TRBV24-1 and TRBJ2-3; tentative D call: TRBD2 (5 bases). The V gene's germline CDR1 is KGHDR and CDR2 SFDVKD. CDR3 size: 11 residues. The CDR3 sequence: CATGSIDTQYF. The CDR3 DNA is TGTGCCACCGGGAGCATAGATACGCAGTATTTT.

The sample holds many counts of this clonotype. The chain combines TRBV5-5 with TRBJ2-4, with D possibly matching TRBD1 (6 bases). CDR1 and CDR2 from the germline V gene are SGHKS and YYEKEE (reference sequence). This CDR3 spans 15 amino acids. Trimming pared 0 bases from V and 1 base from J, leaving 8 bases between. The CDR3 sequence: CASSLADRAKNIQYF. The CDR3 DNA reads as TGTGCCAGCAGCTTGGCCGACAGGGCCAAAAACATTCAGTACTTC.

This clonotype was recorded at least ten times. The chain couples TRBV27 to TRBJ2-7; possibly TRBD2 for D (5 bases). V was clipped by 3 bases and J by 0 bases, with 9 bases between them. The CDR3 has 14 residues. Germline V gene data show CDR1 as MNHEY and CDR2 as SMNVEV (reference sequence). The CDR3 coding sequence is TGTGCCAGCAGTTTTAGGAGGTCCTCCTACGAGCAGTACTTC. Its protein product is CASSFRRSSYEQYF.

This chain joins TRBV7-2 and TRBJ2-3, with D perhaps TRBD1 or TRBD2 (6 bases each). V was pared by 6 bases and J by 5 bases, with 18 bases between. Germline lookup yields CDR1 SGHTA and CDR2 FQGNSA. The CDR3 spans 15 residues. The CDR3 here is CASSLGGLTKDTQYF. CDR3 sequence (DNA): TGTGCCAGCAGTCTAGGGGGGCTAACCAAAGATACGCAGTATTTT.

CDR3 sequence (DNA): TGTGCCAGCAGCTTGCGGCCCCCGGGGACTGAAGCTTTCTTT. Translated, it gives CASSLRPPGTEAFF. This chain connects TRBV5-6 to TRBJ1-1; D call uncertain. Germline CDR1 SGHDT, CDR2 YYEEEE. V was cut by 1 base and J by 5 bases, with 12 bases left in between. The CDR3 spans 14 residues. Filled out from reference TRBV5-6 and TRBJ1-1, the complete variable domain reads DAGVTQSPTHLIKTRGQQVTLRCSPKSGHDTVSWYQQALGQGPQFIFQYYEEEERQRGNFPDRFSGHQFPNYSSELNVNALLLGDSALYLCASSLRPPGTEAFFGQGTRLTVV.

The J gene is TRBJ2-5, the V gene TRBV3-1; D is ambiguous. Trimming shortened V by 4 bases and J by 7 bases, and 10 bases separated the two germline ends. The germline gives CDR1 LGHDT, CDR2 YNNKEL (reference sequence). The CDR3 consists of 12 residues. CDR3 protein: CASSLQAVTQYF. Here the CDR3 DNA reads TGTGCCAGCAGCCTCCAGGCCGTGACCCAGTACTTC.

The chain employs TRBV10-3 and TRBJ2-5, with a tentative D call TRBD2 (6 bases). CDR1 is ENHRY, CDR2 SYGVKD, per germline. There are 13 residues in the CDR3. Trimming removed 8 bases from V and 4 bases from J, with 14 bases in between. CDR3 DNA: TGTGCCATCGGGACTTCCCCCGGAGAGACCCAGTACTTC. This codes for CAIGTSPGETQYF.